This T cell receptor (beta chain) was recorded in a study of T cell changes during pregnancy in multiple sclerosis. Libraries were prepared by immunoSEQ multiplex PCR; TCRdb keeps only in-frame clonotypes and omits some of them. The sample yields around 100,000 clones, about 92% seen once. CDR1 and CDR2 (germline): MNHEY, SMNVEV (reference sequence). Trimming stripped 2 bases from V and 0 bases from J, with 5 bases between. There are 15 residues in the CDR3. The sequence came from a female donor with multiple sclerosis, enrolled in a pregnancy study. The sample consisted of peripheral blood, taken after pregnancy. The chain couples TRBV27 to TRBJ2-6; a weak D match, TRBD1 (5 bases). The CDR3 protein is CASSLQGSGANVLTF. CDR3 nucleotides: TGTGCCAGCAGTTTACAGGGCTCTGGGGCCAACGTCCTGACTTTC.